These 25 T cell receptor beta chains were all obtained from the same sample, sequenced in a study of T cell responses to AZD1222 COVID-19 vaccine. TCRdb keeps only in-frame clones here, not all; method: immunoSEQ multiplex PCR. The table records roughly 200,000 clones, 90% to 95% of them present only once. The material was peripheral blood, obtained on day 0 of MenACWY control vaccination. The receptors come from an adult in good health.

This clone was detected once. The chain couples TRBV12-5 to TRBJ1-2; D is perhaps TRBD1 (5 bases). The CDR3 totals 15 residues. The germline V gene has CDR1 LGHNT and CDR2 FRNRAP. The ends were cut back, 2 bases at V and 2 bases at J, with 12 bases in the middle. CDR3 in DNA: TGTGCTAGTGGTTTGTCGGCAGGGCTGAACTATGGCTACACCTTC. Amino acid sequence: CASGLSAGLNYGYTF.

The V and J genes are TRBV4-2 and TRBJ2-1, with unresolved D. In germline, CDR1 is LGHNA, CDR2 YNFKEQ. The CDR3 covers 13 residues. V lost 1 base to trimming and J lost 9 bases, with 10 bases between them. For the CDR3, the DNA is TGTGCCAGCAGCCAAGGAGGAGCGCTTGAGCAGTTCTTC. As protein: CASSQGGALEQFF.

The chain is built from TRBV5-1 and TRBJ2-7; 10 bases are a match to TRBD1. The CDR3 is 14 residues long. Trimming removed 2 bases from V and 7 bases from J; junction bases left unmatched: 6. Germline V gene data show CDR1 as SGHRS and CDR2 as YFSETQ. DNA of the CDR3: TGCGCCAGCAGCTTCGGGACAGGGGCACTAGAGCAGTACTTC. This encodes CASSFGTGALEQYF.

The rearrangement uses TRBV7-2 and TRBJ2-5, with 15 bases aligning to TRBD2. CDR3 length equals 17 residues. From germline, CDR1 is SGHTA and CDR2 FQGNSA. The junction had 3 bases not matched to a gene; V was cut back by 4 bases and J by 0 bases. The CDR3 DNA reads TGTGCCAGCAGCTCGGGACTAGCGGGGGGCTACCAAGAGACCCAGTACTTC. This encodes CASSSGLAGGYQETQYF. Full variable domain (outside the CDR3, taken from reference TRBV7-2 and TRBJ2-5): GAGVSQSPSNKVTEKGKDVELRCDPISGHTALYWYRQSLGQGLEFLIYFQGNSAPDKSGLPSDRFSAERTGGSVSTLTIQRTQQEDSAVYLCASSSGLAGGYQETQYFGPGTRLLVL.

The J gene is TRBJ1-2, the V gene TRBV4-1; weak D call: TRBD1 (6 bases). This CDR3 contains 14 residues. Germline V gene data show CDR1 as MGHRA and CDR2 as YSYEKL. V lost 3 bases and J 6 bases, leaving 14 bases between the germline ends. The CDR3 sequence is CASSHRDRRDGYTF. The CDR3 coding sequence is TGCGCCAGCAGCCACCGAGACAGGAGAGATGGCTACACCTTC.

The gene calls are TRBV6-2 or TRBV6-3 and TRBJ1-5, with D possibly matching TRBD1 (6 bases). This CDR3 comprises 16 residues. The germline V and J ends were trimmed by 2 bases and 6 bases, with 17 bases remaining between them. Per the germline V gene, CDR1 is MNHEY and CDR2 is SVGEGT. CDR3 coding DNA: TGTGCCAGCAGTTACGTCCCAGGGGCGCCCGGTCAGCCCCAGCATTTT. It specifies CASSYVPGAPGQPQHF.

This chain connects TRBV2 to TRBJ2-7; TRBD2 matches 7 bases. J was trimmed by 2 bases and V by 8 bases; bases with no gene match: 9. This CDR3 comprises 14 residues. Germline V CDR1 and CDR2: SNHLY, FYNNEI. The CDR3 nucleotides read TGTGCCAGCGAGGGTCGACTAGCAACCTACGAGCAGTACTTC. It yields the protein CASEGRLATYEQYF.

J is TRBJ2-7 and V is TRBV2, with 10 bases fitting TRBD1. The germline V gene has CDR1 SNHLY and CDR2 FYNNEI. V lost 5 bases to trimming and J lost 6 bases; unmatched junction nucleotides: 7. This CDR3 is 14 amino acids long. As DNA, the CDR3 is TGTGCCAGCAGTTCCGGGACAGGGGCGTCCGAGCAGTACTTC. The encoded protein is CASSSGTGASEQYF. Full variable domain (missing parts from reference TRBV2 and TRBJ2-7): EPEVTQTPSHQVTQMGQEVILRCVPISNHLYFYWYRQILGQKVEFLVSFYNNEISEKSEIFDDQFSVERPDGSNFTLKIRSTKLEDSAMYFCASSSGTGASEQYFGPGTRLTVT.

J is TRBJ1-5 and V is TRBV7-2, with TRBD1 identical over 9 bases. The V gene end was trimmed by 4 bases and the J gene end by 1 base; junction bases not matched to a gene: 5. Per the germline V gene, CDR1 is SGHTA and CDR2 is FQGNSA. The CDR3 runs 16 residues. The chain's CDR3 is CASSSRTGVSNQPQHF. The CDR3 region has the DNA TGTGCCAGCAGCTCCCGGACAGGGGTCAGCAATCAGCCCCAGCATTTT.

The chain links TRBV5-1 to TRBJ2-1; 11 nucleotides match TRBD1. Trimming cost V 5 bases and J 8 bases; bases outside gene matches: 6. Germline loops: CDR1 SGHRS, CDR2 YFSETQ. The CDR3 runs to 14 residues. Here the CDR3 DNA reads TGCGCCAGCAGTTGGACAGGGGGCGTCTATGAGCAGTTCTTC. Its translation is CASSWTGGVYEQFF.

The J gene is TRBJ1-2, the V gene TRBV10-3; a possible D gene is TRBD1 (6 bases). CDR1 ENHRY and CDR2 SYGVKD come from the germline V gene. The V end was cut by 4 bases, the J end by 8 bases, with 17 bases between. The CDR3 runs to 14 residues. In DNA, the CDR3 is TGTGCCATCAGTGCCGACCCTGCTACAGGGGGCTACACCTTC. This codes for CAISADPATGGYTF.

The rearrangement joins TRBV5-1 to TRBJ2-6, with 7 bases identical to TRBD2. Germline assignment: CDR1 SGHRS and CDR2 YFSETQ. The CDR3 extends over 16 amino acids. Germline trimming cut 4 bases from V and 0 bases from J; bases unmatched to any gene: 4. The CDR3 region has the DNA TGCGCCAGCAGCCCGGGGGGTATCTCTGGGGCCAACGTCCTGACTTTC. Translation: CASSPGGISGANVLTF.

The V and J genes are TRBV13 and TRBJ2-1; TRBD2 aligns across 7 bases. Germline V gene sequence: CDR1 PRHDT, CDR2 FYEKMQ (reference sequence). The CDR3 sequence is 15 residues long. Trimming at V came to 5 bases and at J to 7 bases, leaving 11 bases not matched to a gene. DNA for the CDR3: TGTGCCAGCAGCCCCTACGGGACTACGAGGAATGAGCAGTTCTTC. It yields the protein CASSPYGTTRNEQFF.

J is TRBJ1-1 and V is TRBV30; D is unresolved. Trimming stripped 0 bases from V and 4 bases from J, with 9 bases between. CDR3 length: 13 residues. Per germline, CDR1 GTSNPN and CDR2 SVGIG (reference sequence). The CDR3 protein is CAWSVQVSTEAFF. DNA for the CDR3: TGTGCCTGGAGTGTTCAGGTGAGCACTGAAGCTTTCTTT.

CDR3 sequence (DNA): TGTGCCAGTAGTATAGGTAATTTGAGGTACGGCTACACCTTC. Translated, it gives CASSIGNLRYGYTF. This chain joins TRBV19 and TRBJ1-2; D remains ambiguous. The V gene lost 1 base and the J gene lost 8 bases, with 14 bases spanning the gap. The CDR3 totals 14 residues. Germline-derived CDR1 and CDR2 are LNHDA and SQIVND (reference sequence). The variable domain in full, with the rest retrieved from reference TRBV19 and TRBJ1-2, is DGGITQSPKYLFRKEGQNVTLSCEQNLNHDAMYWYRQDPGQGLRLIYYSQIVNDFQKGDIAEGYSVSREKKESFPLTVTSAQKNPTAFYLCASSIGNLRYGYTFGSGTRLTVV.

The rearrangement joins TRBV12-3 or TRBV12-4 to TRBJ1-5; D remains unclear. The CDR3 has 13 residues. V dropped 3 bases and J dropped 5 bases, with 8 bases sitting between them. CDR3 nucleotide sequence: TGTGCCAGCAGTTTTGCAGGATATCAGCCCCAGCATTTT. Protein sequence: CASSFAGYQPQHF.

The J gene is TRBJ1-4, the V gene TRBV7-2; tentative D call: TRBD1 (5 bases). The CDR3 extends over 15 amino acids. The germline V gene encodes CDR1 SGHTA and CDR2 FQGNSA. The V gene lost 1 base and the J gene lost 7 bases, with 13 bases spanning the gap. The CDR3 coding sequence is TGTGCCAGCAGCTTAGTGAGTGGGCAGGGTGAAAAACTGTTTTTT. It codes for CASSLVSGQGEKLFF.

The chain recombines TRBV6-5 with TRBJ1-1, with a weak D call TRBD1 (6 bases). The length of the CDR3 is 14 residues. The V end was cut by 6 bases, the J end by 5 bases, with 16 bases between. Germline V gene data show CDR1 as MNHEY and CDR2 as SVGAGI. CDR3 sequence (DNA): TGTGCCAGCAGCCCCGGGACATACTTTACTGAAGCTTTCTTT. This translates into CASSPGTYFTEAFF.

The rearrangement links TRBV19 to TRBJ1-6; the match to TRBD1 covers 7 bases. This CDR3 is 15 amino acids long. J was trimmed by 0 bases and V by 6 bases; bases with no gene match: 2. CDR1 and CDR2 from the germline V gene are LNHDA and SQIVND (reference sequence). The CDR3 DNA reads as TGTGCCAGTAGACAGGGGAGCTCCTATAATTCACCCCTCCACTTT. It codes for CASRQGSSYNSPLHF.

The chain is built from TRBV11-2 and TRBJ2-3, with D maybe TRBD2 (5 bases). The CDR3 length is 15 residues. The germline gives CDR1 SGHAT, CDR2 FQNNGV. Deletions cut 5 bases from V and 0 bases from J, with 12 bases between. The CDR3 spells CASSHVAGSTDTQYF. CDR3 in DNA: TGTGCCAGCAGCCACGTGGCGGGTAGCACAGATACGCAGTATTTT.

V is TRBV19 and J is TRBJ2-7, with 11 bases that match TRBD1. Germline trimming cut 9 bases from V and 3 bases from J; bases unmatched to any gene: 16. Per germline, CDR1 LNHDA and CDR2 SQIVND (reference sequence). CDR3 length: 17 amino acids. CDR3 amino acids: CASPNPHPGTGGYEQYF. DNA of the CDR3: TGTGCCAGCCCCAACCCGCACCCCGGGACAGGGGGCTACGAGCAGTACTTC.

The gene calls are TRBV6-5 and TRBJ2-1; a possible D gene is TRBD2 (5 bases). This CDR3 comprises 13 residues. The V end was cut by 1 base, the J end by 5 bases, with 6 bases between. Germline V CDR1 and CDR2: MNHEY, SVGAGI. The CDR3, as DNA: TGTGCCAGCAGTTACTTCGGGGACAATGAGCAGTTCTTC. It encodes CASSYFGDNEQFF.

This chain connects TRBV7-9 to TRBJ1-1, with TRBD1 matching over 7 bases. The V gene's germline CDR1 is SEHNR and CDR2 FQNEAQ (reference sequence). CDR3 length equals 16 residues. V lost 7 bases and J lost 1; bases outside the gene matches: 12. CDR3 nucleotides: TGTGCCAGCAACAAAGGGGGGGACAGACAGAACACTGAAGCTTTCTTT. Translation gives CASNKGGDRQNTEAFF.

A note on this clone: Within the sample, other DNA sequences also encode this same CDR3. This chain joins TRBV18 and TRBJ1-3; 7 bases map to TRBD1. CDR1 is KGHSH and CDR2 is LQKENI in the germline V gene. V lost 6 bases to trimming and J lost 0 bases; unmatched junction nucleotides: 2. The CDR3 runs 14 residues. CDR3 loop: CASSRDSSGNTIYF. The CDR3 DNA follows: TGTGCCAGCTCCCGGGACAGCTCTGGAAACACCATATATTTT.

The CDR3 DNA is TGTGCCGGGGCAGGGGGCGTTGATGGCTACACCTTC. It codes for CAGAGGVDGYTF. The J gene is TRBJ1-2, the V gene TRBV28, with TRBD1 matching 8 bases. CDR3 size: 12 residues. V trimming: 11 bases; J trimming: 6 bases; junction bases outside the gene matches: 8. From germline, CDR1 is MDHEN and CDR2 SYDVKM.